This T cell receptor beta chain is drawn from a study of beta chain features in type 1 diabetes. Whole-study findings and limits: Compared with healthy donors, patients appeared to share more similar naive, central memory and regulatory TCRB repertoires. Type 1 diabetes patients had moderately but significantly shorter TCRB CDR3s in all four CD4+ subsets. Short templates might get an advantage during PCR, and this would be equal in patients and controls. Patients with type 1 diabetes carried fewer insertions and had more deletions at their VDJ junctions.

TCRB transcripts that were expressed got sequenced, as all of the isolated RNA had been reverse transcribed. Sequencing was performed with immunoSEQ multiplex PCR; in TCRdb, only in-frame clones are kept and a portion is missing. The sample includes nearly 700,000 clones, 13% of them seen just once. As to this clone: What it recognizes is unknown.

In germline, CDR1 is LNHDA, CDR2 SQIVND (reference sequence). CDR3 length: 15 residues. The sequence was obtained from a man aged 18 to 29 with type 1 diabetes. Sample: naive CD4+ T cells from blood. The chain is built from TRBV19 and TRBJ2-5; the match to TRBD1 covers 8 bases. The tail of the sequence fits TRBJ2-7 better, so the J call may be wrong. Here the CDR3 reads CASSIAGQGRYEQYF. CDR3 DNA sequence: TGTGCCAGTAGTATAGCCGGACAGGGAAGGTACGAGCAGTACTTC.